This TCR beta chain was captured by sequencing in a study of CD8 T cells in Susac syndrome. An input of about 0.5 to 1 ug of RNA was subjected to reverse transcription using random hexamers. Across 54 Vbeta and 13 Jbeta, immunoSEQ multiplex PCR amplified TCR beta CDR3. From the immunoSEQ multiplex PCR reads, TCRdb called clonotypes with MiXCR, one entry per CDR3 protein. The repertoire holds approximately 19,000 distinct CDR3 sequences, with 90% to 95% as singletons. Comments on this clonotype: Its antigen is still unknown.

High-throughput TCR beta sequencing covered peripheral CD8+ and CD4+ T cells. Findings of the study overall: It was acknowledged by the study that relatively few individuals were included in its TCR sequencing and HLA analysis.

Germline-derived CDR1 and CDR2 are SQVTM and ANQGSEA. V lost 7 bases, J lost 6 bases, and 9 bases lay in between. The CDR3 extends over 11 amino acids. This clonotype was obtained from a human donor in good health. The genes are TRBV29-1 and TRBJ2-2, with D unresolved. The specimen sequenced was CD8+ T cells from PBMCs. Written as DNA, the CDR3 is TGCAGCGCTGGGTTTCCCGGGGAGCTGTTTTTT. Encoded protein: CSAGFPGELFF.